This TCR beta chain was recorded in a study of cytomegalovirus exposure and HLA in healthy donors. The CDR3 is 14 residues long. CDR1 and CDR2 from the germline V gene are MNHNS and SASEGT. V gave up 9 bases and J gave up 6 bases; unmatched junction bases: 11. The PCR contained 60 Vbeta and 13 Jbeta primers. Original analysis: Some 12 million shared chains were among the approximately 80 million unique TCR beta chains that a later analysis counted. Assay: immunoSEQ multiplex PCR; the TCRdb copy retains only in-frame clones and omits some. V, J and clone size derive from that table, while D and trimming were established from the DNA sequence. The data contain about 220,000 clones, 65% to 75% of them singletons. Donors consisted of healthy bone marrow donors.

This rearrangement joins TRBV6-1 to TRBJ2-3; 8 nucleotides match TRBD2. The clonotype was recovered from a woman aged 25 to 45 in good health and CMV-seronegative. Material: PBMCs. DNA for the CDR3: TGTGCCAGTACAGGAGCCGGGAGGGTGGATACGCAGTATTTT. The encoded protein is CASTGAGRVDTQYF.